The 17 T cell receptor beta chains below all came from one sample that was sequenced in a study of T cells in Graves' hyperthyroidism and ophthalmopathy. Amplified TCR beta CDR3 regions derived from RNA transcripts. With the HTBI primer set, the TCR CDR3 went through a first round of RT-PCR. TCRdb reprocessed the multiplex PCR reads with MiXCR, giving one entry per CDR3 protein. The sample shows 450,000 to 600,000 distinct CDR3 sequences, approximately 14% of them seen only once. Input material: blood. The source of these receptors is a woman aged 40 to 50 with Graves' hyperthyroidism.

This clonotype was seen ten or more times. V is TRBV27 and J is TRBJ1-3, with 9 bases aligning to TRBD1. CDR1 is MNHEY, CDR2 SMNVEV, per germline (reference sequence). J was trimmed by 2 bases and V by 5 bases; bases with no gene match: 4. This CDR3 is 15 amino acids long. The CDR3 bases are TGTGCCAGCAGTGACAGGGGGAAGGCTGGAAACACCATATATTTT. Its protein is CASSDRGKAGNTIYF.

This clonotype was observed many times. The J gene is TRBJ1-1, the V gene TRBV6-2 or TRBV6-3; 8 bases are a match to TRBD1. Germline V gene lookup returns CDR1 MNHEY and CDR2 SVGEGT. This CDR3 region has 16 residues. The junction had 8 bases not matched to a gene; V was cut back by 5 bases and J by 0 bases. The CDR3: CASSVDRGWMNTEAFF. The CDR3 coding sequence is TGTGCCAGCAGTGTTGACAGGGGATGGATGAACACTGAAGCTTTCTTT.

V gene TRBV20-1 combines with J gene TRBJ1-5, with a tentative D call TRBD1 (6 bases). Germline V gene sequence: CDR1 DFQATT, CDR2 SNEGSKA (reference sequence). The CDR3 sequence is 15 residues long. Trimming stripped 0 bases from V and 2 bases from J, with 11 bases between. CDR3 sequence: CSARDTGSGNQPQHF. DNA for the CDR3: TGCAGTGCTAGAGATACAGGGTCGGGCAATCAGCCCCAGCATTTT.

This clonotype was observed a few times. An end of the junction differs from the germline gene, which may be a read error. The gene calls are TRBV28 and TRBJ2-5; D might be TRBD1 or TRBD2, each matching 5 bases. The CDR3 is 11 residues long. The germline CDR1 and CDR2 sequences are MDHEN and SYDVKM. The CDR3 sequence is CVSATDRDPYF. In DNA form, the CDR3 reads TGTGTCAGCGCGACAGACCGGGACCCGTACTTC.

This clonotype was picked up many times. The rearrangement uses TRBV20-1 and TRBJ2-2, with D uncertain. The CDR3 has 12 amino acids. V dropped 3 bases and J dropped 7 bases, with 9 bases sitting between them. In germline, CDR1 is DFQATT, CDR2 SNEGSKA (reference sequence). The CDR3 bases are TGCAGTGCTAGGGCAACAGTCGGGGAGCTGTTTTTT. Translation: CSARATVGELFF.

The V gene is TRBV15, the J gene TRBJ2-7; 8 bases agree with TRBD2. Germline CDR1 and CDR2: LNHNV and YYDKDF (reference sequence). The CDR3 runs to 16 residues. V lost 0 bases and J lost 4; bases outside the gene matches: 8. The CDR3 loop reads CATSRDFSGNGYEQYF. CDR3 DNA sequence: TGTGCCACCAGCAGAGATTTTAGCGGGAACGGTTACGAGCAGTACTTC.

This clonotype was seen a few times. J is TRBJ1-5 and V is TRBV20-1; D uncertain. Germline loops: CDR1 DFQATT, CDR2 SNEGSKA (reference sequence). V was shortened by 3 bases and J by 4 bases, with 7 bases between the two germline ends. This CDR3 contains 12 residues. DNA for the CDR3: TGCAGTGCTAGGATGGGGAATCAGCCCCAGCATTTT. This encodes CSARMGNQPQHF.

The CDR3 coding sequence is TGCGCCAGCAGCGACCAACAGGGTTGGAAACATGGCTACACCTTC. Translated, it gives CASSDQQGWKHGYTF. The V call is TRBV10-1, the J call TRBJ1-2, with D maybe TRBD1 (6 bases). Germline loops: CDR1 WNHNN, CDR2 SYGVQD (reference sequence). Trimming pared 6 bases from V and 6 bases from J, leaving 20 bases between. This CDR3 has 15 residues.

This clonotype has at least ten counts. The rearrangement uses TRBV28 and TRBJ2-1, with 14 bases lining up with TRBD2. Germline loops: CDR1 MDHEN, CDR2 SYDVKM. J lost 7 bases, V lost 5 bases, and 4 bases had no gene match. The length of the CDR3 is 15 residues. In DNA, the CDR3 is TGTGCCAGCAGTCGGACTAGCGGGAGGACAAATGAGCAGTTCTTC. This codes for CASSRTSGRTNEQFF.

Many counts were recorded for this clonotype. This sequence joins TRBV12-3 or TRBV12-4 and TRBJ2-1; 9 nucleotides match TRBD2. The CDR3 covers 20 residues. The J segment lost 7 bases and the V segment lost 1 base, leaving 20 bases of the junction unmatched. The CDR3 DNA reads as TGTGCCAGCAGTTTAGGGGACAGCCTAAGGGCGGGAGGGCCGGGGAATGAGCAGTTCTTC. Its translation is CASSLGDSLRAGGPGNEQFF.

This chain connects TRBV4-2 to TRBJ2-7; tentatively, D is TRBD1 or TRBD2 (5 bases each). Between the trimmed V and J ends, which lost 2 bases and 3 bases, there was a span of 14 bases. The germline CDR1 and CDR2 sequences are LGHNA and YNFKEQ. The CDR3 extends over 15 amino acids. The CDR3 DNA follows: TGTGCCAGCAGCCAATCGGCCGGGACGGACTACGAGCAGTACTTC. As protein: CASSQSAGTDYEQYF.

The rearrangement uses TRBV30 and TRBJ2-7; 10 nucleotides agree with TRBD2. The germline V gene encodes CDR1 GTSNPN and CDR2 SVGIG (reference sequence). V shed 2 bases and J 5 bases; nucleotides not matched to a gene: 9. The CDR3 runs to 15 residues. The CDR3 coding sequence is TGTGCCTGGAGTTACGGAGCGGGAGGGGTAAACGAGCAGTACTTC. This gives the protein CAWSYGAGGVNEQYF.

This clonotype came up many times. A junction end diverges from the germline sequence, so it may reflect a read error. The CDR3 nucleotides read TGTGCTAGCAGCCCGGAGGGCCGGAACACCGGGGAGCTGTTTTTT. Its translation is CASSPEGRNTGELFF. The chain uses TRBV7-7 and TRBJ2-2, with a weak D call TRBD2 (6 bases). Germline V lookup: CDR1 SSHAT, CDR2 FNYEAQ (reference sequence). The CDR3 is 15 residues long.

In its sample, this clonotype was seen many times. This chain uses TRBV20-1 with TRBJ2-5; 7 positions agree with TRBD1. CDR3 length: 15 amino acids. Per germline, CDR1 DFQATT and CDR2 SNEGSKA (reference sequence). Losses at the gene ends were 0 bases for V and 5 bases for J; bases not matched to a gene: 9. CDR3 sequence (DNA): TGCAGTGCTAGAGATCTAACAGGGGAAGGGGAGACCCAGTACTTC. Amino acid sequence: CSARDLTGEGETQYF.

This clonotype was seen many times. The chain combines TRBV27 with TRBJ2-7; TRBD2 agrees at 8 bases. The CDR3 is made up of 15 amino acids. Trimming removed 5 bases from V and 2 bases from J; junction bases left unmatched: 8. CDR1 and CDR2 from the germline V gene are MNHEY and SMNVEV (reference sequence). The DNA for the CDR3 is TGTGCCAGCAGTGTTAGCGGGACGTCCCCCTACGAGCAGTACTTC. It translates to CASSVSGTSPYEQYF.

In its sample, this clonotype was seen a few times. V and J are TRBV20-1 and TRBJ2-5, with unresolved D. CDR3 length: 14 residues. V lost 3 bases and J 1 base, leaving 12 bases between the germline ends. Germline values: CDR1 DFQATT, CDR2 SNEGSKA (reference sequence). The CDR3 is CSASQAISQETQYF. CDR3 DNA sequence: TGCAGTGCTAGCCAAGCGATCTCCCAAGAGACCCAGTACTTC.

The V gene is TRBV7-8, the J gene TRBJ2-2; 13 bases map to TRBD2. The CDR3 length is 16 residues. V lost 3 bases to trimming and J lost 6 bases; unmatched junction nucleotides: 4. Germline V gene data show CDR1 as SGHVS and CDR2 as FQNEAQ. CDR3: CASSLGTSGGAGELFF. In nucleotides, the CDR3 is TGTGCCAGCAGCTTGGGAACTAGCGGGGGGGCCGGGGAGCTGTTTTTT.